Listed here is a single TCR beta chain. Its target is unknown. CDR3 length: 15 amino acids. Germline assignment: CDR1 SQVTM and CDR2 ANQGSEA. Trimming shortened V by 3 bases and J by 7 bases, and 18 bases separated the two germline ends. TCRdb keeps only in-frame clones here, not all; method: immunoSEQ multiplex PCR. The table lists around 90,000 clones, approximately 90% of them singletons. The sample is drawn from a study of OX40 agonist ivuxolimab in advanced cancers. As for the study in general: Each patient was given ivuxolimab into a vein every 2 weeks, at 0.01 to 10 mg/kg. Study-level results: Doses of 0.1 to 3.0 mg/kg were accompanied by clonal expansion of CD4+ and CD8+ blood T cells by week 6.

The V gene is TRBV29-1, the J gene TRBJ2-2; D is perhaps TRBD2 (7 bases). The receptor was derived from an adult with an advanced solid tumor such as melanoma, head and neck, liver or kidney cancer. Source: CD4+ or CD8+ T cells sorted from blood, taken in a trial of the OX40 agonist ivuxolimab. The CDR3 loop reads CSVELRRGLDGELFF. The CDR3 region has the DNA TGCAGCGTTGAGTTGAGGCGGGGGCTGGACGGGGAGCTGTTTTTT.